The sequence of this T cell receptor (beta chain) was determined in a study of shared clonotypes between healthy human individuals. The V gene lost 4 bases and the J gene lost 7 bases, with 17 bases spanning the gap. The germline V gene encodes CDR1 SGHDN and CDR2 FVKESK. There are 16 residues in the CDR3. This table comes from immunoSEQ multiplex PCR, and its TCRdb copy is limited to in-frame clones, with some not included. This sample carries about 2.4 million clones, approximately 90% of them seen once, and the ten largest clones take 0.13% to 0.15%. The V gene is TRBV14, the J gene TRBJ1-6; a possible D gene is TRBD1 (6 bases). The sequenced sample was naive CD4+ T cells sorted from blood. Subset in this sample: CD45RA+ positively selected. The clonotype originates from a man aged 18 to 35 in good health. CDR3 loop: CASSLIRGGANSPLHF. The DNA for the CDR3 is TGTGCCAGCAGCCTCATAAGAGGGGGGGCGAATTCACCCCTCCACTTT.